The 27 T cell receptor beta chains reported below all come from one sample, sequenced in a study of response to subunit inactivated influenza vaccine. A single record per CDR3 protein comes from TCRdb applying MiXCR to the RT-PCR reads. The sample includes a few hundred thousand distinct CDR3 sequences, 12% to 15% seen only once; the top ten take around 10%. Here the sequenced sample was PBMCs from blood, taken 12 days after vaccination. These TCRs come from a man aged 50 or older who received an inactivated influenza vaccine.

This clonotype appeared a few times. The chain recombines TRBV15 with TRBJ2-7, with 13 bases fitting TRBD2. The V gene's germline CDR1 is LNHNV and CDR2 YYDKDF (reference sequence). The CDR3 covers 14 residues. V lost 8 bases and J lost 3; bases outside the gene matches: 4. The CDR3, as DNA: TGTGCCACCTCGCGGACTAGCGGGAGCTACGAGCAGTACTTC. Protein sequence: CATSRTSGSYEQYF. The full variable domain, completed using reference TRBV15 and TRBJ2-7, is DAMVIQNPRYQVTQFGKPVTLSCSQTLNHNVMYWYQQKSSQAPKLLFHYYDKDFNNEADTPDNFQSRRPNTSFCFLDIRSPGLGDTAMYLCATSRTSGSYEQYFGPGTRLTVT.

This clonotype was detected a few times. The chain combines TRBV7-9 with TRBJ2-5, with D perhaps TRBD1 (6 bases). Germline CDR1 and CDR2: SEHNR and FQNEAQ (reference sequence). The CDR3 has 12 amino acids. Deletions cut 1 base from V and 12 bases from J, with 12 bases between. The CDR3 DNA sequence: TGTGCCAGCAGCTTAGAGCAGGGGAAGAAGTACTTC. It is translated as CASSLEQGKKYF.

There are many counts of this clonotype. The CDR3 DNA sequence: TGTGCCAGCAGCTCTGACAGGGGGCTCCACAATGAGCAGTTCTTC. It encodes CASSSDRGLHNEQFF. V is TRBV27 and J is TRBJ2-1; 10 positions agree with TRBD1. CDR3 length: 15 amino acids. Losses at the gene ends were 6 bases for V and 5 bases for J; bases not matched to a gene: 7. The V gene's germline CDR1 is MNHEY and CDR2 SMNVEV (reference sequence).

This chain connects TRBV7-9 to TRBJ2-2; the D gene is possibly TRBD2 (5 bases). Trimming took off 5 bases at V and 7 bases at J, with 14 bases between the two ends. Germline V gives CDR1 SEHNR, CDR2 FQNEAQ (reference sequence). CDR3 length: 14 amino acids. The CDR3 nucleotides read TGTGCCAGCAGCCCCCCTCTCGGGAACGGGGAGCTGTTTTTT. Protein sequence: CASSPPLGNGELFF.

This sequence joins TRBV2 and TRBJ1-2, with D possibly matching TRBD1 (5 bases). Between the trimmed V and J ends, which lost 7 bases and 7 bases, there was a span of 22 bases. CDR1 and CDR2 (germline): SNHLY, FYNNEI. The CDR3 runs to 15 residues. As DNA, the CDR3 is TGTGCCAGCACCCTCCCGGGCTGGGGGAAGAGTGGCTACACCTTC. This sequence encodes CASTLPGWGKSGYTF.

This clonotype was counted only a few times. This chain joins TRBV19 and TRBJ2-1, with TRBD1 matching over 8 bases. CDR3 length: 12 amino acids. Trimming at V came to 3 bases and at J to 12 bases, leaving 4 bases not matched to a gene. Germline CDR1 LNHDA, CDR2 SQIVND (reference sequence). The chain's CDR3 is CASSIGTGVQFF. Written as DNA, the CDR3 is TGTGCCAGTAGTATCGGGACAGGTGTGCAGTTCTTC.

This clonotype was counted between two and nine times. The chain recombines TRBV20-1 with TRBJ2-2, with 8 positions matching TRBD1. The germline V gene has CDR1 DFQATT and CDR2 SNEGSKA (reference sequence). V lost 2 bases to trimming and J lost 5 bases; unmatched junction nucleotides: 7. CDR3 length: 15 residues. CDR3 sequence reads: CSARRQGARTGELFF. The CDR3 DNA reads as TGCAGTGCTAGAAGGCAGGGGGCCCGGACCGGGGAGCTGTTTTTT.

This clonotype has at least ten counts. The J gene is TRBJ2-7, the V gene TRBV5-1; 9 bases align to TRBD2. V was clipped by 0 bases and J by 4 bases; unmatched bases: 5. The CDR3 has 15 amino acids. Germline V gives CDR1 SGHRS, CDR2 YFSETQ. CDR3 loop: CASSLDASGIYEQYF. CDR3 DNA sequence: TGCGCCAGCAGCTTGGATGCTAGCGGGATTTACGAGCAGTACTTC.

This clonotype was seen more than once but under ten times. This chain uses TRBV6-2 or TRBV6-3 with TRBJ2-7; D is uncertain. Germline lookup yields CDR1 MNHEY and CDR2 SVGEGT. This CDR3 spans 14 amino acids. Trimming left V 6 bases short and J 2 bases short, with 14 bases between. In nucleotides, the CDR3 is TGTGCCAGCAGCAACCGGGCCGCGACCTACGAGCAGTACTTC. Translated, it gives CASSNRAATYEQYF.

At least ten counts were recorded for this clonotype. The J gene is TRBJ2-5, the V gene TRBV9; no clear D gene. CDR1 and CDR2 (germline): SGDLS, YYNGEE. Trimming took 1 base from V and 5 from J, leaving 9 bases between them. This CDR3 has 13 residues. The chain's CDR3 is CASSVSREETQYF. The CDR3 DNA is TGTGCCAGCAGCGTATCCCGAGAGGAGACCCAGTACTTC.

The chain combines TRBV27 with TRBJ2-7, with 13 positions matching TRBD2. Germline V lookup: CDR1 MNHEY, CDR2 SMNVEV (reference sequence). V gave up 5 bases and J gave up 0 bases; unmatched junction bases: 4. This CDR3 comprises 16 residues. The CDR3 nucleotides read TGTGCCAGCAGTCCTGGGACTAGCGGGGTCTCCTACGAGCAGTACTTC. As protein: CASSPGTSGVSYEQYF.

V usage is TRBV24-1 and J usage is TRBJ2-7; 9 bases match TRBD1. This CDR3 region has 16 residues. Trimming took 3 bases from V and 3 from J; bases not matched to a gene: 8. Germline V gene lookup returns CDR1 KGHDR and CDR2 SFDVKD. For the CDR3, the DNA is TGTGCCACCAGTGATCGCGCCGGGACAGGGATCTACGAGCAGTACTTC. Its translation is CATSDRAGTGIYEQYF.

Many counts were recorded for this clonotype. In nucleotides, the CDR3 is TGTGCCAGCAGGAAATCCGGGACTAGCCTCTACGAGCAGTACTTC. Its protein product is CASRKSGTSLYEQYF. The chain has TRBV25-1 and TRBJ2-7; 9 nucleotides agree with TRBD2. J gave up 3 bases and V 6 bases, and 9 bases lay outside the gene matches. CDR3 length: 15 amino acids. In germline, CDR1 is MGHDK, CDR2 SYGVNS.

The chain recombines TRBV11-2 with TRBJ2-3; TRBD1 aligns across 8 bases. The CDR3 consists of 17 residues. CDR1 SGHAT and CDR2 FQNNGV come from the germline V gene. V gave up 4 bases and J gave up 0 bases; unmatched junction bases: 9. In nucleotides, the CDR3 is TGTGCCAGCAGCTCTCATTTCGGACAGGGAAGCACAGATACGCAGTATTTT. It specifies CASSSHFGQGSTDTQYF.

The gene calls are TRBV6-1 and TRBJ2-7; the match to TRBD1 covers 7 bases. The V gene end was trimmed by 6 bases and the J gene end by 3 bases; junction bases not matched to a gene: 5. The CDR3 spans 13 residues. CDR1 MNHNS and CDR2 SASEGT come from the germline V gene. The DNA for the CDR3 is TGTGCCAGCAGACTACGGACAGGCTACGAGCAGTACTTC. Encoded protein: CASRLRTGYEQYF.

The V call is TRBV27, the J call TRBJ2-1; D possibly corresponds to TRBD2 (5 bases). Germline-derived CDR1 and CDR2 are MNHEY and SMNVEV (reference sequence). The ends were cut back, 7 bases at V and 0 bases at J, with 13 bases in the middle. This CDR3 contains 15 residues. The DNA for the CDR3 is TGTGCCAGCAATGTAGGACTCGGCTCCTACAATGAGCAGTTCTTC. It codes for CASNVGLGSYNEQFF.

The chain has TRBV20-1 and TRBJ2-7; the D gene is possibly TRBD2 (6 bases). Germline V lookup: CDR1 DFQATT, CDR2 SNEGSKA (reference sequence). V was cut by 3 bases and J by 3 bases, with 21 bases left in between. This CDR3 has 16 residues. The CDR3 DNA follows: TGCAGTGCTAGCGAGATGGGGGGACCTTATAGCTACGAGCAGTACTTC. It codes for CSASEMGGPYSYEQYF.

A remark on this clonotype: One end of the junction varies from germline; a read error may be responsible. J is TRBJ1-1 and V is TRBV7-7; D not resolved. Germline CDR1 and CDR2: SSHAT and FNYEAQ (reference sequence). The CDR3 length is 13 residues. The CDR3 nucleotides are TGTGCTAGCAGCTTAGCACTGATCACTGAAGCTTTCTTT. Its translation is CASSLALITEAFF.

The V and J genes are TRBV6-7 and TRBJ2-5, with 7 bases lining up with TRBD1. TRBV6-7 carries the ORF label, with uncertain function. V was clipped by 4 bases and J by 3 bases; unmatched bases: 8. The CDR3 has 15 amino acids. CDR3 protein: CASSSNRDSEETQYF. CDR3 DNA: TGTGCCAGCAGTTCGAACCGGGACAGTGAAGAGACCCAGTACTTC.

There are many counts of this clonotype. CDR3 nucleotide sequence: TGCAGTGCTAGAGATGGAAACACTGAAGCTTTCTTT. This translates into CSARDGNTEAFF. The chain recombines TRBV20-1 with TRBJ1-1; D not certain. The CDR3 consists of 12 residues. Germline assignment: CDR1 DFQATT and CDR2 SNEGSKA (reference sequence). Trimming left V 0 bases short and J 2 bases short, with 4 bases between.

The chain has TRBV27 and TRBJ2-7; TRBD2 aligns across 9 bases. Germline V gene sequence: CDR1 MNHEY, CDR2 SMNVEV (reference sequence). The CDR3 is 15 residues long. V lost 2 bases and J lost 2; bases outside the gene matches: 4. CDR3 region: CASSLRLAEPYEQYF. The CDR3 DNA follows: TGTGCCAGCAGTTTAAGACTAGCGGAACCCTACGAGCAGTACTTC.

This chain links TRBV2 with TRBJ2-7; tentative D call: TRBD2 (6 bases). The V end was cut by 4 bases, the J end by 7 bases, with 14 bases between. CDR1 and CDR2 (germline): SNHLY, FYNNEI. This CDR3 has 13 amino acids. The DNA of the CDR3 is TGTGCCAGCAGTGTGGATCTTGGGGGGGAGCAGTACTTC. It yields the protein CASSVDLGGEQYF.

This clonotype was counted at least ten times. The chain recombines TRBV20-1 with TRBJ1-2, with D hard to call. The CDR3 consists of 15 residues. Trimming left V 3 bases short and J 4 bases short, with 18 bases between. Per germline, CDR1 DFQATT and CDR2 SNEGSKA (reference sequence). The CDR3 loop is CSASRLKGTSYGYTF. The CDR3 DNA sequence: TGCAGTGCTAGTCGCCTTAAGGGCACCTCCTATGGCTACACCTTC.

The CDR3 spells CSVDRRMNTEAFF. DNA for the CDR3: TGCAGCGTTGATCGGCGGATGAACACTGAAGCTTTCTTT. The chain uses TRBV29-1 and TRBJ1-1; D not certain. Germline V lookup: CDR1 SQVTM, CDR2 ANQGSEA. The CDR3 is 13 residues long. Between the trimmed V and J ends, which lost 3 bases and 0 bases, there was a span of 8 bases.

There are a few counts of this clonotype. The chain carries TRBV29-1 and TRBJ2-5; the D gene could be TRBD1 or TRBD2 (5 bases each). Germline CDR1 and CDR2: SQVTM and ANQGSEA. The CDR3 runs to 13 residues. V lost 6 bases, J lost 5 bases, and 16 bases lay in between. In nucleotides, the CDR3 is TGCAGCGTGGTCACCGGGACGCGGGAGACCCAGTACTTC. It specifies CSVVTGTRETQYF. Variable domain in full (rest from reference TRBV29-1 and TRBJ2-5): SAVISQKPSRDICQRGTSLTIQCQVDSQVTMMFWYRQQPGQSLTLIATANQGSEATYESGFVIDKFPISRPNLTFSTLTVSNMSPEDSSIYLCSVVTGTRETQYFGPGTRLLVL.

Concerning this clonotype: A read error may produce the germline difference seen at one junction end. The V and J genes are TRBV5-5 and TRBJ2-3; tentatively, D is TRBD1 or TRBD2 (5 bases each). Germline V CDR1 and CDR2: SGHKS, YYEKEE (reference sequence). The CDR3 is made up of 13 amino acids. The CDR3 DNA reads as TGTGCCAGCAGATGGGGGACCTCAGAGACGCAGTATTTT. It translates to CASRWGTSETQYF.

This sequence joins TRBV9 and TRBJ2-3, with D tentatively TRBD1 or TRBD2 (5 bases each). In germline, CDR1 is SGDLS, CDR2 YYNGEE. V shed 3 bases and J shed 2 bases, with 10 bases lying between them. The CDR3 is made up of 14 amino acids. As DNA, the CDR3 is TGTGCCAGCAGCGGCCGGGACCACACAGATACGCAGTATTTT. Encoded protein: CASSGRDHTDTQYF.